A selection of T cell receptor beta chains follows, all from one sample in a study of early T cells in non-severe SARS-CoV-2 infection. TCRdb re-called the 5' RACE reads with MiXCR, one entry per CDR3 protein. The data hold more than 55,000 distinct CDR3 sequences, with more than 3.5% observed a single time. Sequencing was performed on whole blood, taken at baseline. Receptor source: an adult who was a healthcare worker with PCR-confirmed SARS-CoV-2 infection or an uninfected control (not recorded which). The donor label of this sample is uncertain. CDR3s include the opening cysteine and the closing phenylalanine or tryptophan. The order of the fields is D gene, clone size, V gene, J gene, CDR3 protein, CDR3 DNA. D genes are given only for firm matches. Part of the rows lack a size; the others show once, few, many or a class for expanded clones.

D gene: -
clone size: -
V gene: TRBV20-1
J gene: TRBJ2-3
CDR3 protein: CSAPEGGPDTQYF
CDR3 DNA: TGCAGTGCCCCAGAGGGGGGGCCAGATACGCAGTATTTT

D gene: -
clone size: -
V gene: TRBV12-3/TRBV12-4
J gene: TRBJ2-2
CDR3 protein: CASSFVSGDTGELFF
CDR3 DNA: TGTGCCAGCAGTTTCGTTTCAGGGGATACCGGGGAGCTGTTTTTT

D gene: TRBD1
clone size: few
V gene: TRBV28
J gene: TRBJ2-7
CDR3 protein: CAIHRGGEQYF
CDR3 DNA: TGTGCCATCCACAGGGGCGGCGAGCAGTACTTC

D gene: -
clone size: -
V gene: TRBV28
J gene: TRBJ1-1
CDR3 protein: CASRLIQGGTEAFF
CDR3 DNA: TGTGCCAGCAGACTCATACAGGGAGGCACTGAAGCTTTCTTT

D gene: TRBD1
clone size: many
V gene: TRBV7-7
J gene: TRBJ1-1
CDR3 protein: CASSLAGQGGRAEAFF
CDR3 DNA: TGTGCTAGCAGCTTAGCGGGACAGGGAGGAAGGGCTGAAGCTTTCTTT

D gene: TRBD1
clone size: few
V gene: TRBV3-1
J gene: TRBJ2-5
CDR3 protein: CASSQDWTGGLETQYF
CDR3 DNA: TGTGCCAGCAGCCAAGACTGGACAGGGGGGTTAGAGACCCAGTACTTC

D gene: TRBD1
clone size: few
V gene: TRBV5-1
J gene: TRBJ1-1
CDR3 protein: CASSLRQGGRNTEAFF
CDR3 DNA: TGCGCCAGCAGCTTGAGACAGGGAGGACGGAACACTGAAGCTTTCTTT

D gene: -
clone size: few
V gene: TRBV20-1
J gene: TRBJ1-5
CDR3 protein: CSASPGDNQPQHF
CDR3 DNA: TGCAGTGCTAGCCCGGGGGATAACCAGCCCCAGCATTTT

D gene: -
clone size: few
V gene: TRBV7-2
J gene: TRBJ2-7
CDR3 protein: CASRRGHGGEQYF
CDR3 DNA: TGTGCCAGCAGAAGAGGGCACGGGGGCGAGCAGTACTTC

D gene: -
clone size: few
V gene: TRBV18
J gene: TRBJ1-2
CDR3 protein: CASSPPHRSFYGYTF
CDR3 DNA: TGTGCCAGCTCACCACCACACAGGAGCTTCTATGGCTACACCTTC